The rows below give T cell receptor beta chains drawn from one sample of a study of T cell changes during pregnancy in multiple sclerosis. The method was immunoSEQ multiplex PCR; TCRdb's version includes in-frame clones alone and lacks a portion of them. The sample has about 83,000 clones, about nine tenths seen once. The sample consisted of PBMCs, taken in the first trimester of pregnancy. Receptors were obtained from a female donor in good health, serving as a control in a pregnancy study. Some clones in this sample may be carry-over from other donors' samples. CDR3s include the opening cysteine and the closing phenylalanine or tryptophan. A D gene is named only where the DNA matches it firmly. Not every row has a clone size; where given, it reads once, few, many or a size class.

d_call: NA; v_call: TRBV6-5; j_call: TRBJ2-3; clone_size: once; cdr3_aa: CASSKGQIRDTQYF; cdr3_nt: TGTGCCAGCAGTAAAGGACAGATACGGGATACGCAGTATTTT
d_call: NA; v_call: TRBV28; j_call: TRBJ1-4; clone_size: NA; cdr3_aa: CASERDEKLFF; cdr3_nt: TGTGCCAGCGAGAGGGATGAAAAACTGTTTTTT
d_call: NA; v_call: TRBV6-5; j_call: TRBJ1-2; clone_size: NA; cdr3_aa: CASSYRDRGYTF; cdr3_nt: TGTGCCAGCAGTTACCGAGACAGGGGCTACACCTTC
d_call: NA; v_call: TRBV9; j_call: TRBJ1-1; clone_size: NA; cdr3_aa: CASSVGGMGGNTEAFF; cdr3_nt: TGTGCCAGCAGCGTAGGGGGAATGGGGGGTAACACTGAAGCTTTCTTT
d_call: TRBD1; v_call: TRBV5-1; j_call: TRBJ2-3; clone_size: NA; cdr3_aa: CASSLGQGSTDTQYF; cdr3_nt: TGCGCCAGCAGCTTGGGACAGGGGAGCACAGATACGCAGTATTTT
d_call: NA; v_call: TRBV7-8; j_call: TRBJ2-6; clone_size: once; cdr3_aa: CASSLVRGSSGANVLTF; cdr3_nt: TGTGCCAGCAGCTTAGTGAGGGGGAGCTCTGGGGCCAACGTCCTGACTTTC
d_call: NA; v_call: TRBV6-5; j_call: TRBJ1-4; clone_size: NA; cdr3_aa: CASSPVKLFF; cdr3_nt: TGTGCCAGCAGCCCTGTAAAACTGTTTTTT
d_call: NA; v_call: TRBV7-9; j_call: TRBJ1-6; clone_size: NA; cdr3_aa: CASSSGSYNSPLHF; cdr3_nt: TGTGCCAGCAGCTCGGGCTCCTATAATTCACCCCTCCACTTT
d_call: NA; v_call: TRBV25-1; j_call: TRBJ1-1; clone_size: NA; cdr3_aa: CASSVTGFTEAFF; cdr3_nt: TGTGCCAGCAGTGTTACAGGGTTCACTGAAGCTTTCTTT
d_call: TRBD1; v_call: TRBV5-1; j_call: TRBJ1-2; clone_size: few; cdr3_aa: CASRHAGTGFGYTF; cdr3_nt: TGCGCCAGCAGGCATGCCGGGACAGGGTTTGGCTACACCTTC
d_call: TRBD1; v_call: TRBV28; j_call: TRBJ1-2; clone_size: NA; cdr3_aa: CATQGQGLRWGYTF; cdr3_nt: TGTGCCACCCAGGGACAGGGCCTTCGGTGGGGCTACACCTTC
d_call: NA; v_call: TRBV18; j_call: TRBJ2-1; clone_size: NA; cdr3_aa: CASSPSTFNEQFF; cdr3_nt: TGTGCCAGCTCACCTAGTACGTTTAATGAGCAGTTCTTC
d_call: TRBD1; v_call: TRBV10-2; j_call: TRBJ1-2; clone_size: NA; cdr3_aa: CASSSSPGQTYGYTF; cdr3_nt: TGCGCCAGCAGTTCCTCACCGGGACAGACCTATGGCTACACCTTC
d_call: TRBD1; v_call: TRBV7-6; j_call: TRBJ1-5; clone_size: NA; cdr3_aa: CASSPGAGGSFSNQPQHF; cdr3_nt: TGTGCCAGCAGCCCAGGAGCAGGGGGGTCCTTTAGCAATCAGCCCCAGCATTTT
d_call: TRBD1; v_call: TRBV27; j_call: TRBJ1-4; clone_size: once; cdr3_aa: CASRLQGAQEKLFF; cdr3_nt: TGTGCCAGCAGACTTCAGGGGGCGCAGGAAAAACTGTTTTTT
d_call: TRBD1; v_call: TRBV7-2; j_call: TRBJ1-2; clone_size: NA; cdr3_aa: CASSLATGDYGYTF; cdr3_nt: TGTGCCAGCAGCTTGGCGACAGGGGACTATGGCTACACCTTC
d_call: NA; v_call: TRBV6-4; j_call: TRBJ2-4; clone_size: NA; cdr3_aa: CASTDRHPSIAKNIQYF; cdr3_nt: TGTGCCAGCACCGACCGACATCCCTCAATAGCCAAAAACATTCAGTACTTC
d_call: NA; v_call: TRBV14; j_call: TRBJ2-2; clone_size: NA; cdr3_aa: CASSQDVLDSITGELFF; cdr3_nt: TGTGCCAGCAGCCAAGATGTTTTGGACTCTATCACCGGGGAGCTGTTTTTT
d_call: NA; v_call: TRBV10-2; j_call: TRBJ1-1; clone_size: NA; cdr3_aa: CASSVSGRDTEAFF; cdr3_nt: TGCGCCAGCAGTGTCTCGGGGAGAGACACTGAAGCTTTCTTT
d_call: NA; v_call: TRBV5-1; j_call: TRBJ2-2; clone_size: NA; cdr3_aa: CASSLLAGETGELFF; cdr3_nt: TGCGCCAGCAGCTTATTGGCAGGGGAGACCGGGGAGCTGTTTTTT
d_call: NA; v_call: TRBV28; j_call: TRBJ1-3; clone_size: NA; cdr3_aa: CASGRSSGNTIYF; cdr3_nt: TGTGCCAGCGGCCGGAGCTCTGGAAACACCATATATTTT
d_call: NA; v_call: TRBV7-3; j_call: TRBJ2-3; clone_size: NA; cdr3_aa: CASSFRDFTDTQYF; cdr3_nt: TGTGCCAGCAGCTTCCGGGACTTTACAGATACGCAGTATTTT
d_call: TRBD1; v_call: TRBV5-1; j_call: TRBJ1-2; clone_size: NA; cdr3_aa: CASRLSGQGGEGYTF; cdr3_nt: TGCGCCAGCAGACTATCGGGACAGGGTGGCGAGGGCTACACCTTC
d_call: TRBD1; v_call: TRBV7-8; j_call: TRBJ2-3; clone_size: NA; cdr3_aa: CASSLGWPGTASTDTQYF; cdr3_nt: TGTGCCAGCAGCTTGGGTTGGCCCGGGACAGCAAGCACAGATACGCAGTATTTT
d_call: TRBD2; v_call: TRBV19; j_call: TRBJ2-1; clone_size: NA; cdr3_aa: CASSAGEGGEQFF; cdr3_nt: TGTGCCAGTTCGGCGGGAGAGGGCGGTGAGCAGTTCTTC
d_call: NA; v_call: TRBV7-2; j_call: TRBJ2-1; clone_size: NA; cdr3_aa: CASSPSSGLYNEQFF; cdr3_nt: TGTGCCAGCAGCCCCAGTAGCGGACTGTACAATGAGCAGTTCTTC
d_call: NA; v_call: TRBV27; j_call: TRBJ1-6; clone_size: medium-sized; cdr3_aa: CASSLEGRSYNSPLHF; cdr3_nt: TGTGCCAGCAGTTTGGAGGGGAGGTCCTATAATTCACCCCTCCACTTT
d_call: NA; v_call: TRBV28; j_call: TRBJ1-5; clone_size: NA; cdr3_aa: CASRPPGEAQPQHF; cdr3_nt: TGTGCCAGCAGGCCTCCAGGGGAAGCTCAGCCCCAGCATTTT
d_call: NA; v_call: TRBV5-1; j_call: TRBJ2-7; clone_size: NA; cdr3_aa: CASSLGRGGTGTYEQYF; cdr3_nt: TGCGCCAGCAGCTTGGGCCGCGGCGGAACGGGGACCTACGAGCAGTACTTC
d_call: NA; v_call: TRBV7-9; j_call: TRBJ2-7; clone_size: NA; cdr3_aa: CASSRDYEQYF; cdr3_nt: TGTGCCAGCAGCCGAGACTACGAGCAGTACTTC
d_call: TRBD2; v_call: TRBV27; j_call: TRBJ2-7; clone_size: NA; cdr3_aa: CASSLSGRALYEQYF; cdr3_nt: TGTGCCAGCAGTTTAAGCGGGAGGGCACTCTACGAGCAGTACTTC
d_call: TRBD2; v_call: TRBV11-2; j_call: TRBJ2-2; clone_size: NA; cdr3_aa: CASSLVRGGPGELFF; cdr3_nt: TGTGCCAGCAGCTTAGTGCGGGGGGGCCCCGGGGAGCTGTTTTTT
d_call: TRBD1; v_call: TRBV5-1; j_call: TRBJ2-7; clone_size: NA; cdr3_aa: CASSLGDRAVNEQYF; cdr3_nt: TGCGCCAGCAGCTTGGGGGACAGGGCTGTCAACGAGCAGTACTTC
d_call: TRBD1; v_call: TRBV18; j_call: TRBJ1-1; clone_size: NA; cdr3_aa: CASSPRDRGLEAFF; cdr3_nt: TGTGCCAGCTCACCACGGGACAGGGGCCTAGAAGCTTTCTTT
d_call: TRBD2; v_call: TRBV13; j_call: TRBJ2-1; clone_size: NA; cdr3_aa: CASGLAGSSYNEQFF; cdr3_nt: TGTGCCAGCGGGCTAGCGGGGAGCTCCTACAATGAGCAGTTCTTC
d_call: TRBD2; v_call: TRBV29-1; j_call: TRBJ2-3; clone_size: NA; cdr3_aa: CSVESASGNTDTQYF; cdr3_nt: TGCAGCGTTGAATCGGCTAGCGGAAACACAGATACGCAGTATTTT
d_call: TRBD1; v_call: TRBV5-4; j_call: TRBJ1-4; clone_size: NA; cdr3_aa: CASSIGTVNEKLFF; cdr3_nt: TGTGCCAGCAGCATCGGGACAGTTAATGAAAAACTGTTTTTT
d_call: NA; v_call: TRBV19; j_call: TRBJ2-1; clone_size: few; cdr3_aa: CASSTYRGGGEQFF; cdr3_nt: TGTGCCAGTAGTACCTATAGGGGAGGCGGTGAGCAGTTCTTC
d_call: TRBD2; v_call: TRBV7-9; j_call: TRBJ2-1; clone_size: NA; cdr3_aa: CASSPPPGLASDEQFF; cdr3_nt: TGTGCCAGCAGCCCACCCCCAGGACTAGCTTCCGATGAGCAGTTCTTC
d_call: NA; v_call: TRBV4-3; j_call: TRBJ1-4; clone_size: NA; cdr3_aa: CASSTTAGQAHEKLFF; cdr3_nt: TGCGCCAGCAGTACGACCGCAGGACAAGCACATGAAAAACTGTTTTTT
d_call: NA; v_call: TRBV19; j_call: TRBJ2-1; clone_size: NA; cdr3_aa: CASRQTDYNEQFF; cdr3_nt: TGTGCCAGTAGACAGACAGATTACAATGAGCAGTTCTTC